These T cell receptor beta chains were read from a single sample in a study of early T cells in non-severe SARS-CoV-2 infection. One entry per CDR3 protein results from TCRdb running MiXCR on the 5' RACE reads. The repertoire holds about 35,000 distinct CDR3 sequences, with 5.8% as singletons. The sample consisted of whole blood. These receptors were taken from an adult who was a healthcare worker with PCR-confirmed SARS-CoV-2 infection or an uninfected control (not recorded which). The CDR3 runs from the conserved cysteine through the conserved F or W. D genes are given only for firm matches. For some rows the clone size is stated as once, few or many, or as a class when expanded; others skip it.

CDR3aa: CASSVGGGYNEQFF
CDR3nt: TGTGCCAGCTCAGTGGGCGGGGGATACAATGAGCAGTTCTTC
abundance: many
j_gene: TRBJ2-1
v_gene: TRBV18
d_gene: TRBD2

CDR3aa: CSVEGGPTVNYGYTF
CDR3nt: TGCAGCGTTGAAGGAGGGCCGACAGTTAACTATGGCTACACCTTC
abundance: few
j_gene: TRBJ1-2
v_gene: TRBV29-1
d_gene: .

CDR3aa: CASSLMPPETQYF
CDR3nt: TGTGCCAGCAGCTTAATGCCCCCCGAGACCCAGTACTTC
abundance: many
j_gene: TRBJ2-5
v_gene: TRBV7-3
d_gene: .

CDR3aa: CASSLGDRETDTQYF
CDR3nt: TGTGCCAGCAGCTTAGGGGACAGGGAGACAGATACGCAGTATTTT
abundance: many
j_gene: TRBJ2-3
v_gene: TRBV7-9
d_gene: TRBD1

CDR3aa: CSVEGAAEAFF
CDR3nt: TGCAGCGTTGAAGGGGCAGCTGAAGCTTTCTTT
abundance: once
j_gene: TRBJ1-1
v_gene: TRBV29-1
d_gene: .

CDR3aa: CASSPRQQGQPQHF
CDR3nt: TGTGCCAGCAGTCCCCGACAGCAGGGCCAGCCCCAGCATTTT
abundance: many
j_gene: TRBJ1-5
v_gene: TRBV6-2/TRBV6-3
d_gene: .

CDR3aa: CASSLLAQETQYF
CDR3nt: TGCGCCAGCAGTCTTCTAGCTCAAGAGACCCAGTACTTC
abundance: many
j_gene: TRBJ2-5
v_gene: TRBV4-1
d_gene: .

CDR3aa: CASSLRQGPGNTIYF
CDR3nt: TGTGCCAGCAGCCTTAGGCAGGGGCCGGGAAACACCATATATTTT
abundance: .
j_gene: TRBJ1-3
v_gene: TRBV12-3/TRBV12-4
d_gene: .

CDR3aa: CASSLIPGQNNEQFF
CDR3nt: TGTGCCAGCAGCTTAATCCCGGGACAAAACAATGAGCAGTTCTTC
abundance: many
j_gene: TRBJ2-1
v_gene: TRBV7-6
d_gene: .

CDR3aa: CASTQRDTRRAFF
CDR3nt: TGTGCCAGCACCCAAAGGGACACCCGTCGGGCTTTCTTT
abundance: few
j_gene: TRBJ1-1
v_gene: TRBV6-2/TRBV6-3
d_gene: .

CDR3aa: CASSSSRGGMGTDTQYF
CDR3nt: TGTGCCAGCAGCTCTAGCAGGGGAGGTATGGGCACAGATACGCAGTATTTT
abundance: many
j_gene: TRBJ2-3
v_gene: TRBV7-6
d_gene: .

CDR3aa: CASSPDLDSYEQYF
CDR3nt: TGTGCCAGCTCACCAGACCTAGATTCCTACGAGCAGTACTTC
abundance: many
j_gene: TRBJ2-7
v_gene: TRBV18
d_gene: .

CDR3aa: CASSLVGNEQYF
CDR3nt: TGCGCCAGCAGCTTGGTAGGGAACGAGCAGTACTTC
abundance: many
j_gene: TRBJ2-7
v_gene: TRBV5-1
d_gene: .

CDR3aa: CAIPLSGVNTGELFF
CDR3nt: TGTGCCATCCCCCTTAGCGGGGTGAACACCGGGGAGCTGTTTTTT
abundance: many
j_gene: TRBJ2-2
v_gene: TRBV10-3
d_gene: TRBD2

CDR3aa: CASSLVSRGGLDTQYF
CDR3nt: TGTGCCAGCAGCTTAGTTTCGCGGGGGGGCCTGGATACGCAGTATTTT
abundance: many
j_gene: TRBJ2-3
v_gene: TRBV7-2
d_gene: TRBD2

CDR3aa: CAWSRGQGYGYTF
CDR3nt: TGTGCCTGGAGTAGGGGACAGGGTTATGGCTACACCTTC
abundance: many
j_gene: TRBJ1-2
v_gene: TRBV30
d_gene: TRBD1

CDR3aa: CASSQDMSNQPQHF
CDR3nt: TGTGCCAGCAGCCAAGATATGAGCAATCAGCCCCAGCATTTT
abundance: .
j_gene: TRBJ1-5
v_gene: TRBV4-2
d_gene: .

CDR3aa: CASSLGLAGVLREQFF
CDR3nt: TGTGCCAGCAGCTTAGGGCTAGCGGGAGTGTTACGAGAGCAGTTCTTC
abundance: many
j_gene: TRBJ2-1
v_gene: TRBV7-7
d_gene: TRBD2

CDR3aa: CAWRYTGSRGELFF
CDR3nt: TGTGCCTGGAGATATACCGGTTCGCGCGGGGAGCTGTTTTTT
abundance: many
j_gene: TRBJ2-2
v_gene: TRBV30
d_gene: .

CDR3aa: CASSSGRLAGLDEQFF
CDR3nt: TGTGCCAGCAGCTCGGGCCGGCTAGCGGGTTTGGATGAGCAGTTCTTC
abundance: many
j_gene: TRBJ2-1
v_gene: TRBV7-8
d_gene: TRBD2

CDR3aa: CASSELSGADTQYF
CDR3nt: TGTGCCAGCAGTGAGCTCTCGGGGGCAGATACGCAGTATTTT
abundance: few
j_gene: TRBJ2-3
v_gene: TRBV6-4
d_gene: .

CDR3aa: CASGWGTQYF
CDR3nt: TGTGCCAGCGGTTGGGGTACGCAGTATTTT
abundance: many
j_gene: TRBJ2-3
v_gene: TRBV28
d_gene: .